Presented here are 6 T cell receptor beta chains from one specimen sequenced in a study of graft-versus-host responses after intestinal transplantation. Sequenced by immunoSEQ multiplex PCR; TCRdb stores in-frame clones only, minus some. The data contain 33,000 or so clones, about 93% of them seen just once; the ten biggest clones take up about 0.76%. The sequencing here drew on PBMCs, taken 16 days after intestinal transplant. These receptor sequences come from a human patient who received an intestinal transplant, so some T cells may come from the graft donor.

The chain employs TRBV10-1 and TRBJ1-3; D uncertain. V lost 3 bases, J lost 3 bases, and 9 bases lay in between. Germline values: CDR1 WNHNN, CDR2 SYGVQD (reference sequence). This CDR3 is 14 amino acids long. DNA of the CDR3: TGCGCCAGCAGTGATTTCAGACTTGGAAACACCATATATTTT. This translates into CASSDFRLGNTIYF.

The genes are TRBV2 and TRBJ2-3, with TRBD1 identical over 7 bases. V was clipped by 6 bases and J by 2 bases; unmatched bases: 5. Germline loops: CDR1 SNHLY, CDR2 FYNNEI. The CDR3 loop spans 14 amino acids. CDR3 protein: CASRGQLPTDTQYF. The CDR3 bases are TGTGCCAGCAGGGGACAGTTACCCACAGATACGCAGTATTTT.

This chain connects TRBV7-2 to TRBJ2-1, with 7 positions matching TRBD2. J lost 0 bases, V lost 2 bases, and 4 bases had no gene match. CDR1 SGHTA and CDR2 FQGNSA come from the germline V gene. The CDR3 sequence is 16 residues long. The CDR3 loop is CASSLIGGSSYNEQFF. The DNA for the CDR3 is TGTGCCAGCAGCTTAATAGGCGGGAGCTCCTACAATGAGCAGTTCTTC.

The chain recombines TRBV5-6 with TRBJ2-1; 8 bases agree with TRBD1. Unmatched junction bases numbered 16, after V lost 2 bases and J lost 3 bases. CDR1 is SGHDT, CDR2 YYEEEE, per germline. The CDR3 contains 19 residues. The CDR3 protein is CASSLGGQVGPGIYNEQFF. CDR3 in DNA: TGTGCCAGCAGCTTAGGGGGACAGGTGGGACCGGGCATCTACAATGAGCAGTTCTTC.

The V gene is TRBV9, the J gene TRBJ2-7; D uncertain. Trimming took off 0 bases at V and 2 bases at J, with 15 bases between the two ends. From germline, CDR1 is SGDLS and CDR2 YYNGEE. CDR3 size: 16 residues. The CDR3 region is CASSVAGVSGAYEQYF. CDR3 bases: TGTGCCAGCAGCGTAGCTGGGGTGTCAGGAGCCTACGAGCAGTACTTC.

This clone was counted once. The J gene is TRBJ1-1, the V gene TRBV19, with TRBD1 as a possible D gene (5 bases). Germline V CDR1 and CDR2: LNHDA, SQIVND (reference sequence). V shed 3 bases and J shed 0 bases, with 8 bases lying between them. CDR3 length equals 14 residues. CDR3 protein: CASSIKTVNTEAFF. The CDR3 DNA reads as TGTGCCAGTAGTATCAAGACAGTGAACACTGAAGCTTTCTTT.